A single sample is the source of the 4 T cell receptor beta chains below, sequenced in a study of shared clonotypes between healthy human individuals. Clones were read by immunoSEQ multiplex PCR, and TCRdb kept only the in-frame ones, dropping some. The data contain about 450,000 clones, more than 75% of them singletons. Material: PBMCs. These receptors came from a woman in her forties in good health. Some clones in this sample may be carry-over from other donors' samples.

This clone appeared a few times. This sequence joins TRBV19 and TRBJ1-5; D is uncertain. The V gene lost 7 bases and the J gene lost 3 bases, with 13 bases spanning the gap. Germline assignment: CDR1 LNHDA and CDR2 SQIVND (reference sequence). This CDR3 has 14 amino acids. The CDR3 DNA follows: TGTGCCAGTAAGGAACTACTAGCCAATCAGCCCCAGCATTTT. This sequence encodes CASKELLANQPQHF.

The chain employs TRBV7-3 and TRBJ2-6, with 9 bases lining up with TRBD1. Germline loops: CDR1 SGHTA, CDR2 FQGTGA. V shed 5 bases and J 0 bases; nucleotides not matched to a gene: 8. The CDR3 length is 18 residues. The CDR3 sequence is CASSQRTGAGSGANVLTF. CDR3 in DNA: TGTGCCAGCAGCCAAAGGACAGGGGCCGGCTCTGGGGCCAACGTCCTGACTTTC. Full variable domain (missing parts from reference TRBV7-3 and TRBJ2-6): GAGVSQTPSNKVTEKGKYVELRCDPISGHTALYWYRQSLGQGPEFLIYFQGTGAADDSGLPNDRFFAVRPEGSVSTLKIQRTERGDSAVYLCASSQRTGAGSGANVLTFGAGSRLTVL.

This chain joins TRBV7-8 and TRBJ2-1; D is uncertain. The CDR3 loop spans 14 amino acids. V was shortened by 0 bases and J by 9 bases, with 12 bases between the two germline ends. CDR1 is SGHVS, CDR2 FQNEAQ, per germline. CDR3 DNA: TGTGCCAGCAGCTTAGCGCGAAGGCTCGGTGAGCAGTTCTTC. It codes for CASSLARRLGEQFF.

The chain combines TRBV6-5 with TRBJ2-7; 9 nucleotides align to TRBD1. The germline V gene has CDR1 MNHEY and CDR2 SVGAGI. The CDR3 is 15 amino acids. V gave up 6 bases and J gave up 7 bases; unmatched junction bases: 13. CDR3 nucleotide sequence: TGTGCCAGCAGCTCGCCCGGGACAGGGAGTTGGGAGCAGTACTTC. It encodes CASSSPGTGSWEQYF.